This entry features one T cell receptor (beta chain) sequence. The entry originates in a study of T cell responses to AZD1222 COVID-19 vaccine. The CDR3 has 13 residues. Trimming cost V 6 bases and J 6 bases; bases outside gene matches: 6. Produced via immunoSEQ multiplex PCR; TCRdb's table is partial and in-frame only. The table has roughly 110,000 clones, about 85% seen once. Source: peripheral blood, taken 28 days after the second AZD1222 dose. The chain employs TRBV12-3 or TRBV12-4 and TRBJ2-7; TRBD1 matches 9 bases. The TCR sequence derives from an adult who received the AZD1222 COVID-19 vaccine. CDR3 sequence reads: CASSRGTGLEQYF. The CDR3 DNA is TGTGCCAGCAGCAGAGGGACAGGGCTCGAGCAGTACTTC.